The clone carrying this T cell receptor (beta chain) was recorded many times. Antigen specificity is unknown. This record belongs to a study of T-cell memory formation after mild COVID-19. Overall study findings and caveats: The CD4+ clones that contracted clustered mainly within CM and EM, and the CD8+ clones concentrated in EMRA.

In TCRdb, the 5' RACE reads were re-called with MiXCR into one record per CDR3 protein. The sample includes over 150,000 distinct CDR3 sequences, 10% to 15% of them seen just once. Sequencing input: PBMCs or a T cell subset sorted from them (not recorded which). The clonotype comes from a man between 18 and 35 years old who had mild COVID-19 (a few samples of this study predate the infection). Cell type and time point are not known.

CDR3 region: CASTPGTGVAGELFF. For the CDR3, the DNA is TGTGCCAGCACCCCAGGGACAGGGGTGGCCGGGGAGCTGTTTTTT. The chain is built from TRBV7-3 and TRBJ2-2; 10 nucleotides agree with TRBD1. The CDR3 runs 15 residues. CDR1 is SGHTA and CDR2 is FQGTGA in the germline V gene. The V segment lost 7 bases and the J segment 6 bases; nucleotides outside the gene matches: 8.